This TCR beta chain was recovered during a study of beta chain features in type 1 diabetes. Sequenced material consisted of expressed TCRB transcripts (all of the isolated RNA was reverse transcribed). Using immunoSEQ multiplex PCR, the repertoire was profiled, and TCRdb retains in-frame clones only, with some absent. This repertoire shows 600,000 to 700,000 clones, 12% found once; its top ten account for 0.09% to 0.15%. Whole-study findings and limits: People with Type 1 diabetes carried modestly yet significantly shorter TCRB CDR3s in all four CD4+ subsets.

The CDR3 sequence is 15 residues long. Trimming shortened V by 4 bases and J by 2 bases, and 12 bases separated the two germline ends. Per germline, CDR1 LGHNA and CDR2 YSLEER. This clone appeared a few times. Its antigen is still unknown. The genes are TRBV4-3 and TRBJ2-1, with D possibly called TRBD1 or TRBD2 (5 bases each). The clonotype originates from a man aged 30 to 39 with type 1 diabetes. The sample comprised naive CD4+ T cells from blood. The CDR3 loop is CASSRTVGAYNEQFF. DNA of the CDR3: TGCGCCAGCAGCCGCACGGTGGGGGCCTACAATGAGCAGTTCTTC.